A selection of T cell receptor beta chains follows, all from one sample in a study of blood T cell repertoires in COVID-19. This table comes from immunoSEQ multiplex PCR, and its TCRdb copy is limited to in-frame clones, with some not included. Of 400,000 to 500,000 clones in the sample, 86% were seen once. The source material was peripheral blood. These receptors all stem from a woman in her twenties or thirties with active or convalescent COVID-19. Each CDR3 is given with its conserved first and last residue. D genes are given only for firm matches. A row's size may be missing; if present it is once, few, many or a size class.

d_call j_call v_call clone_size cdr3_nt cdr3_aa
TRBD1 TRBJ1-1 TRBV11-2 . TGTGCCAGCAGCCAGGACAGGGTGGTTGAAGCTTTCTTT CASSQDRVVEAFF
TRBD2 TRBJ2-5 TRBV18 . TGTGCCAGCTCACCACTGGCGGGGGGGCTCGGAGAGACCCAGTACTTC CASSPLAGGLGETQYF
TRBD1 TRBJ1-2 TRBV30 . TGTGCCTGGGGCCCGGGACAGGCTGGAGCTAACTATGGCTACACCTTC CAWGPGQAGANYGYTF
. TRBJ1-3 TRBV27 . TGTGCCAGCAGTTTAAAGGGGGGGACTGGAAACACCATATATTTT CASSLKGGTGNTIYF
TRBD2 TRBJ2-1 TRBV19 . TGTGCCAGTAGTATACCAGCGGGGAGCTACAATGAGCAGTTCTTC CASSIPAGSYNEQFF
. TRBJ2-5 TRBV5-1 . TGCGCCAGCAGCATCAATCCGACAGGCCAAGAGACCCAGTACTTC CASSINPTGQETQYF
. TRBJ1-1 TRBV7-5 . TGTGTCAGAAGCTTACAGGGGCTGGGAGACACTGAAGCTTTCTTT CVRSLQGLGDTEAFF
TRBD2 TRBJ2-3 TRBV5-4 . TGTGCCAGCAGCTTGGTGCCTAGCGGGAGTATTAGCACAGATACGCAGTATTTT CASSLVPSGSISTDTQYF
TRBD2 TRBJ2-4 TRBV18 . TGTGCCAGCTCACCCCAAGCGGGGGCGGCGGACATTCAGTACTTC CASSPQAGAADIQYF
TRBD2 TRBJ2-3 TRBV5-4 . TGTGCCAGCAGCTGGCAACGGGGGGAGGCAGATACGCAGTATTTT CASSWQRGEADTQYF
. TRBJ1-2 TRBV4-2 few TGTGCCAGCAGCCAAGGATGGTCGGGCCGGGAGAACTATGGCTACACCTTC CASSQGWSGRENYGYTF
. TRBJ1-6 TRBV30 . TGTGCCTGGAGTGTACAGGGCGGAGATAATTCACCCCTCCACTTT CAWSVQGGDNSPLHF
. TRBJ1-1 TRBV19 . TGTGCCAGTAGTATGGACAGCCTGTCTGCTTTCTTT CASSMDSLSAFF
TRBD1 TRBJ1-6 TRBV25-1 . TGTGCCAGCAGTGAATCAGGGGGCGGTAATTCACCCCTCCACTTT CASSESGGGNSPLHF
TRBD1 TRBJ1-2 TRBV6-5 once TGTGCCAGCAGGACCGGGACAGACTATGGCTACACCTTC CASRTGTDYGYTF
TRBD1 TRBJ2-7 TRBV5-4 . TGTGCCAGCAGCTTACAGGGGAGTGACTACGAGCAGTACTTC CASSLQGSDYEQYF
. TRBJ1-1 TRBV4-1 . TGCGCCAGCAGCCAAGACCCACAGTCGAACACTGAAGCTTTCTTT CASSQDPQSNTEAFF
. TRBJ1-5 TRBV6-1 few TGTGCCAGCAGTGACCAGGGGATCCGGGGCAATCAGCCCCAGCATTTT CASSDQGIRGNQPQHF
TRBD1 TRBJ2-7 TRBV2 . TGTGCCAGCAGGGAAGGACAGGCCCTTTCCTACGAGCAGTACTTC CASREGQALSYEQYF
. TRBJ1-1 TRBV30 once TGTGCCTGGAGTGTACTAAAGAACACTGAAGCTTTCTTT CAWSVLKNTEAFF
. TRBJ1-1 TRBV19 . TGTGCCAGTAGTATTCCCGAGACAGGGAACACTGAAGCTTTCTTT CASSIPETGNTEAFF
TRBD1 TRBJ1-2 TRBV15 once TGTGCCACCAGCACCAGGGGGGACTATGGCTACACCTTC CATSTRGDYGYTF
. TRBJ2-5 TRBV4-2 . TGTGCCAGCAGCCCATCGAGGACAGAACAAGAGACCCAGTACTTC CASSPSRTEQETQYF
. TRBJ1-5 TRBV2 . TGTGCCAGCAAGGCAGGAAATCAGCCCCAGCATTTT CASKAGNQPQHF
TRBD1 TRBJ1-1 TRBV5-1 . TGCGCCAGCAGCGCTGGGACAGCCAACACTGAAGCTTTCTTT CASSAGTANTEAFF
TRBD1 TRBJ2-7 TRBV30 once TGTGCCTGGAGTGTAAGGACAGGGGGCGGCGAGCAGTACTTC CAWSVRTGGGEQYF
. TRBJ1-2 TRBV5-6 . TGTGCCAGCAGCTTGGTTTCGTATGGCTACACCTTC CASSLVSYGYTF
TRBD2 TRBJ2-1 TRBV27 . TGTGCCAGCAGTAACCCCAGACTAGCGGTCTACAATGAGCAGTTCTTC CASSNPRLAVYNEQFF
. TRBJ1-4 TRBV4-2 . TGTGCCAGCAGCCGCAACAGGGAAAAACTGTTTTTT CASSRNREKLFF
. TRBJ2-3 TRBV28 . TGTGCCAGCAGTTCAGCAGGGGTGTTGGTCACAGATACGCAGTATTTT CASSSAGVLVTDTQYF
. TRBJ1-1 TRBV2 few TGTGCCAGCCAGGCGCTGGAGAACACTGAAGCTTTCTTT CASQALENTEAFF
TRBD1 TRBJ1-1 TRBV6-6 . TGTGCCAGCAGACTAGGGACAGACAATGTACTTGAAGCTTTCTTT CASRLGTDNVLEAFF
. TRBJ2-3 TRBV13 . TGTGCCAGCAGCTTAGGAACTGACTCAGACCTCACAGATACGCAGTATTTT CASSLGTDSDLTDTQYF
TRBD1 TRBJ2-7 TRBV6-5 . TGTGCCAGCAGTTGGACAGGGGGTTTGTACGAGCAGTACTTC CASSWTGGLYEQYF
. TRBJ2-1 TRBV5-1 . TGCGCCAGCAGCTTGGCCGCGGGGCTCTACAATGAGCAGTTCTTC CASSLAAGLYNEQFF
TRBD1 TRBJ2-1 TRBV28 . TGTGCCAGCTTTACACCGGGACAGGGGACTTATGAGCAGTTCTTC CASFTPGQGTYEQFF
. TRBJ2-5 TRBV18 . TGTGCCAGCTCACCACCGGGACGGACAGAGCAAGAGACCCAGTACTTC CASSPPGRTEQETQYF
TRBD2 TRBJ2-2 TRBV6-6 . TGTGCCAGCAGTTTTGTAGCGGGAGGGAACACCGGGGAGCTGTTTTTT CASSFVAGGNTGELFF
. TRBJ1-3 TRBV18 . TGTGCCAGCTCACTCACAGGGTTGAAGCTGACTGGAAACACCATATATTTT CASSLTGLKLTGNTIYF
. TRBJ2-7 TRBV5-8 . TGTGCCAGCATCCCCCCGGCGGGTCCCTACGAGCAGTACTTC CASIPPAGPYEQYF
TRBD2 TRBJ2-2 TRBV19 . TGTGCCAGTAGTCCCTCCGGTCAGCGGGGGTACACCGGGGAGCTGTTTTTT CASSPSGQRGYTGELFF
TRBD1 TRBJ1-1 TRBV6-5 . TGTGCCAGCAGTTACTCAGTACAGGGGGCAGGGACTGAAGCTTTCTTT CASSYSVQGAGTEAFF